Listed here are 26 T cell receptor beta chains from one sample, sequenced in a study of shared clonotypes between healthy human individuals. Produced via immunoSEQ multiplex PCR; TCRdb's table is partial and in-frame only. The sample has about a million clones, around 74% seen once. Specimen: memory CD4+ T cells sorted from blood. Specified subset: CD45RA-negative fraction. These receptors all stem from a man aged 18 to 29 in good health.

This clone has at least ten counts. The chain uses TRBV10-1 and TRBJ2-1; D possibly uses TRBD1 or TRBD2 (6 bases each). The ends were cut back, 3 bases at V and 5 bases at J, with 17 bases in the middle. CDR3 length equals 16 residues. From germline, CDR1 is WNHNN and CDR2 SYGVQD (reference sequence). CDR3 bases: TGCGCCAGCAGTGAAAAGGGTCTAGGGGGGCACAATGAGCAGTTCTTC. It codes for CASSEKGLGGHNEQFF.

The rearrangement uses TRBV7-6 and TRBJ2-7; D is unresolved. V dropped 4 bases and J dropped 0 bases, with 10 bases sitting between them. CDR1 and CDR2 (germline): SGHVS, FNYEAQ. CDR3 length: 14 amino acids. CDR3 region: CASSSVAASYEQYF. In DNA form, the CDR3 reads TGTGCCAGCAGCTCCGTGGCGGCCTCCTACGAGCAGTACTTC.

This clone appeared many times. The rearrangement uses TRBV15 and TRBJ1-4; D is perhaps TRBD1 (5 bases). In germline, CDR1 is LNHNV, CDR2 YYDKDF (reference sequence). The CDR3 spans 17 residues. Trimming stripped 1 base from V and 4 bases from J, with 16 bases between. The CDR3 loop reads CATSRGGPRDLNEKLFF. The CDR3, as DNA: TGTGCCACCAGCAGAGGGGGTCCCAGGGACCTTAATGAAAAACTGTTTTTT.

The chain uses TRBV6-5 and TRBJ2-7; D is unclear. The V gene lost 4 bases and the J gene lost 5 bases, with 21 bases spanning the gap. CDR1 and CDR2 from the germline V gene are MNHEY and SVGAGI. The CDR3 has 16 residues. The CDR3 protein is CASSLFLTSIMNEQYF. The CDR3 coding sequence is TGTGCCAGCAGTTTGTTTCTGACTTCGATTATGAACGAGCAGTACTTC.

This sequence joins TRBV6-1 and TRBJ2-5, with unresolved D. Germline CDR1 reads MNHNS; CDR2 reads SASEGT. The CDR3 has 13 amino acids. V gave up 1 base and J gave up 5 bases, with 8 bases separating them. The CDR3 loop reads CASSEGLRETQYF. The CDR3 DNA follows: TGTGCCAGCAGTGAAGGGTTAAGGGAGACCCAGTACTTC.

The V gene is TRBV4-1, the J gene TRBJ2-6, with D tentatively TRBD1 or TRBD2 (5 bases each). V dropped 6 bases and J dropped 4 bases, with 16 bases sitting between them. This CDR3 comprises 16 residues. The V gene's germline CDR1 is MGHRA and CDR2 YSYEKL. In DNA form, the CDR3 reads TGCGCCAGCAGACAGGAGGTGGTGACCGGGGCCAACGTCCTGACTTTC. Its translation: CASRQEVVTGANVLTF.

V and J are TRBV5-1 and TRBJ2-2; TRBD2 agrees at 13 bases. The length of the CDR3 is 18 residues. The ends lost 4 bases at V and 0 bases at J; junction bases unmatched: 6. Looked up from germline, CDR1 is SGHRS and CDR2 is YFSETQ. CDR3 in amino acids: CASSLETSGRSNTGELFF. The CDR3 DNA reads TGCGCCAGCAGCCTTGAGACTAGCGGGAGGTCGAACACCGGGGAGCTGTTTTTT.

As for this clone: The sample carries other DNA sequences with the same CDR3. CDR3 bases: TGTGCCAGCAGCGTAGATCTGGGGTCGGGTGAAAAACTGTTTTTT. Its translation: CASSVDLGSGEKLFF. The chain joins TRBV9 to TRBJ1-4, with D unresolved. The V and J ends lost 0 bases and 7 bases respectively, with 13 bases between them. The length of the CDR3 is 15 residues. Germline CDR1 is SGDLS and CDR2 is YYNGEE.

This clone has just one count. This sequence joins TRBV2 and TRBJ2-1, with D possibly TRBD2 on 5 matching bases. The CDR3 sequence is 13 residues long. V was clipped by 5 bases and J by 4 bases, with 9 bases between them. In germline, CDR1 is SNHLY, CDR2 FYNNEI. The chain's CDR3 is CASSPGRYNEQFF. CDR3 nucleotides: TGTGCCAGCAGTCCGGGGAGATACAATGAGCAGTTCTTC.

This clone has ten or more counts. V gene TRBV2 combines with J gene TRBJ2-5; 9 positions agree with TRBD1. Losses at the gene ends were 6 bases for V and 2 bases for J; bases not matched to a gene: 4. There are 14 residues in the CDR3. Per germline, CDR1 SNHLY and CDR2 FYNNEI. CDR3 loop: CASSPDRGQETQYF. The CDR3 DNA follows: TGTGCCAGCAGCCCTGACAGGGGGCAAGAGACCCAGTACTTC. The full variable domain, rest sourced from reference TRBV2 and TRBJ2-5, is EPEVTQTPSHQVTQMGQEVILRCVPISNHLYFYWYRQILGQKVEFLVSFYNNEISEKSEIFDDQFSVERPDGSNFTLKIRSTKLEDSAMYFCASSPDRGQETQYFGPGTRLLVL.

V is TRBV5-4 and J is TRBJ2-7, with a tentative D call TRBD1 (6 bases). CDR1 is SGHNT, CDR2 YYREEE, per germline (reference sequence). V was clipped by 1 base and J by 2 bases, with 10 bases between them. The CDR3 extends over 14 amino acids. CDR3: CASSLQQGTYEQYF. Here the CDR3 DNA reads TGTGCCAGCAGCTTGCAGCAGGGGACCTACGAGCAGTACTTC.

This clone has a handful of counts. The rearrangement uses TRBV6-5 and TRBJ2-3; TRBD1 matches at 9 bases. V lost 5 bases to trimming and J lost 4 bases; unmatched junction nucleotides: 4. The CDR3 sequence is 14 residues long. The germline gives CDR1 MNHEY, CDR2 SVGAGI. The CDR3 DNA sequence: TGTGCCAGCAGTCGTCGACAGGGGGCAGATACGCAGTATTTT. Its protein is CASSRRQGADTQYF.

The rearrangement links TRBV5-1 to TRBJ2-5; 7 positions agree with TRBD1. The CDR3 contains 17 residues. Germline-derived CDR1 and CDR2 are SGHRS and YFSETQ. Trimming cost V 6 bases and J 1 base; bases outside gene matches: 15. The CDR3 reads CASNRQGSQALQETQYF. The CDR3 nucleotides read TGCGCCAGCAACCGACAGGGTAGTCAAGCCCTCCAAGAGACCCAGTACTTC.

The chain is built from TRBV18 and TRBJ1-1; no reliable D call. The CDR3 has 14 residues. Trimming removed 4 bases from V and 0 bases from J, with 9 bases in between. The V gene's germline CDR1 is KGHSH and CDR2 LQKENI. CDR3 sequence reads: CASSLTEMNTEAFF. CDR3 DNA sequence: TGTGCCAGCTCACTAACCGAAATGAACACTGAAGCTTTCTTT.

The chain uses TRBV7-9 and TRBJ1-5, with 7 bases fitting TRBD1. The length of the CDR3 is 16 residues. Germline CDR1 SEHNR, CDR2 FQNEAQ (reference sequence). J lost 9 bases, V lost 1 base, and 12 bases had no gene match. The CDR3 DNA sequence: TGTGCCAGCAGCTTAGTTAGGGACAGCCCTAATGTGCCCCAGCATTTT. It yields the protein CASSLVRDSPNVPQHF.

This clone was counted a few times. CDR3 residues: CASSFRGGSGQPQHF. In DNA, the CDR3 is TGTGCCAGCAGTTTTCGGGGAGGCAGCGGCCAGCCCCAGCATTTT. This rearrangement joins TRBV27 to TRBJ1-5; no definite D call. This CDR3 comprises 15 residues. Per the germline V gene, CDR1 is MNHEY and CDR2 is SMNVEV (reference sequence). The germline V and J ends were trimmed by 3 bases and 7 bases, with 16 bases remaining between them.

This chain joins TRBV4-1 and TRBJ2-3, with no clear D. The CDR3 is made up of 12 amino acids. Germline V CDR1 and CDR2: MGHRA, YSYEKL. The V end was cut by 2 bases, the J end by 6 bases, with 6 bases between. The CDR3 sequence is CASSQIRDTQYF. The CDR3 region has the DNA TGCGCCAGCAGCCAAATCCGGGATACGCAGTATTTT.

CDR3 loop: CASSKQGPTGELFF. The DNA of the CDR3 is TGTGCCAGCAGCAAACAGGGACCCACCGGGGAGCTGTTTTTT. The V call is TRBV7-6, the J call TRBJ2-2; a possible D gene is TRBD1 (6 bases). Germline CDR1 reads SGHVS; CDR2 reads FNYEAQ. The CDR3 length is 14 residues. Trimming pared 5 bases from V and 4 bases from J, leaving 11 bases between. The full variable domain, with the rest looked up from reference TRBV7-6 and TRBJ2-2, is GAGVSQSPRYKVTKRGQDVALRCDPISGHVSLYWYRQALGQGPEFLTYFNYEAQQDKSGLPNDRFSAERPEGSISTLTIQRTEQRDSAMYRCASSKQGPTGELFFGEGSRLTVL.

The chain combines TRBV11-2 with TRBJ2-1; D is possibly TRBD1 (5 bases). V was pared by 0 bases and J by 12 bases, with 18 bases between. The CDR3 is 15 residues long. Germline CDR1 and CDR2: SGHAT and FQNNGV. This CDR3 is CASSLDQGGPIGQFF. The DNA of the CDR3 is TGTGCCAGCAGCTTAGATCAGGGTGGGCCGATCGGGCAGTTCTTC.

As regards this clone: One base separates it from a far larger clone, so it is likely a read error. This CDR3 is also generated by other DNA sequences in the sample. The chain has TRBV5-4 and TRBJ2-2, with 7 bases aligning to TRBD1. The length of the CDR3 is 14 residues. Looked up from germline, CDR1 is SGHNT and CDR2 is YYREEE (reference sequence). V gave up 4 bases and J gave up 1 base; unmatched junction bases: 1. The CDR3: CASSRQGNTGELFF. DNA of the CDR3: TGTGCCAGCAGCCGACAGGGGAACACCGGGGAGCTGTTTTTT.

About this clone itself: At the DNA level, this CDR3 is encoded by other sequences in the same sample as well. The V and J genes are TRBV30 and TRBJ2-3; no clear D. The CDR3 has 13 amino acids. The V gene's germline CDR1 is GTSNPN and CDR2 SVGIG (reference sequence). The ends were cut back, 3 bases at V and 4 bases at J, with 11 bases in the middle. For the CDR3, the DNA is TGTGCCTGGAGCCTTAAGGGTGCAGATACGCAGTATTTT. Its translation: CAWSLKGADTQYF.

This clone occurred once. The chain combines TRBV19 with TRBJ1-6, with D tentatively TRBD1 (6 bases). Trimming removed 6 bases from V and 9 bases from J, with 18 bases in between. Germline lookup yields CDR1 LNHDA and CDR2 SQIVND (reference sequence). The CDR3 length is 15 residues. The CDR3 sequence is CASRVQGVMGSPLHF. The CDR3 DNA reads as TGTGCCAGTAGAGTACAGGGAGTAATGGGTTCACCCCTCCACTTT.

This clone was observed once. The same CDR3 also results from other DNA sequences found in this sample. The V call is TRBV9, the J call TRBJ2-5; D not certain. This CDR3 is built from 15 residues. V was pared by 0 bases and J by 2 bases, with 11 bases between. Per the germline V gene, CDR1 is SGDLS and CDR2 is YYNGEE. The CDR3 reads CASSVASGRQETQYF. The CDR3 nucleotides read TGTGCCAGCAGCGTAGCTTCGGGCAGGCAAGAGACCCAGTACTTC.

V and J are TRBV10-3 and TRBJ1-2; 7 bases agree with TRBD1. The germline CDR1 and CDR2 sequences are ENHRY and SYGVKD. The junction had 3 bases not matched to a gene; V was cut back by 0 bases and J by 5 bases. This CDR3 region has 14 residues. CDR3 sequence (DNA): TGTGCCATCAGTGAGTCGTCACAGGGGTATGGCTACACCTTC. Its protein is CAISESSQGYGYTF.

This chain links TRBV19 with TRBJ2-3; no firm D call. This CDR3 is 15 amino acids long. Trimming shortened V by 5 bases and J by 0 bases, and 12 bases separated the two germline ends. The germline V gene encodes CDR1 LNHDA and CDR2 SQIVND (reference sequence). The DNA for the CDR3 is TGTGCCAGTAGTTTTTCACAGTGGAGCACAGATACGCAGTATTTT. Protein product: CASSFSQWSTDTQYF.

The chain couples TRBV7-2 to TRBJ2-7; TRBD1 might be the D (6 bases). This CDR3 contains 15 residues. Germline V gene lookup returns CDR1 SGHTA and CDR2 FQGNSA. The V and J ends lost 1 base and 0 bases respectively, with 10 bases between them. CDR3 coding DNA: TGTGCCAGCAGCTTAGTACAGGGCAGCTCCTACGAGCAGTACTTC. Residues: CASSLVQGSSYEQYF.